The 28 T cell receptor beta chains presented below share a single source sample, sequenced in a study of blood T cell repertoires in COVID-19. The assay was immunoSEQ multiplex PCR, and TCRdb's table has in-frame clones only and misses some. Among some 49,000 clones, 85% were seen once, and the ten largest hold approximately 10%. Sequencing was carried out using peripheral blood. These receptors originate from a human donor in a cohort sampled during active COVID-19.

The rearrangement uses TRBV5-6 and TRBJ2-7; weak D call: TRBD1 (5 bases). Germline V gives CDR1 SGHDT, CDR2 YYEEEE. This CDR3 contains 13 residues. The ends were cut back, 2 bases at V and 2 bases at J, with 8 bases in the middle. CDR3: CASSFQGPYEQYF. The CDR3 DNA reads TGTGCCAGCAGCTTCCAGGGTCCCTACGAGCAGTACTTC. The full variable domain, in which reference TRBV5-6 and TRBJ2-7 provide the parts outside the CDR3, is DAGVTQSPTHLIKTRGQQVTLRCSPKSGHDTVSWYQQALGQGPQFIFQYYEEEERQRGNFPDRFSGHQFPNYSSELNVNALLLGDSALYLCASSFQGPYEQYFGPGTRLTVT.

The chain uses TRBV3-1 (or the pseudogene TRBV3-2) and TRBJ1-4; maybe TRBD1 (5 bases). This CDR3 spans 16 amino acids. Trimming stripped 0 bases from V and 6 bases from J, with 14 bases between. CDR1 and CDR2 from the germline V gene are LGHDT and YNNKEL (reference sequence). The CDR3 DNA reads TGTGCCAGCAGCCAAGAAATGGGGCGTCCTTATGAAAAACTGTTTTTT. Translating gives CASSQEMGRPYEKLFF.

The chain uses TRBV2 and TRBJ1-1; D may be TRBD1 (6 bases). This CDR3 has 14 residues. Trimming took off 6 bases at V and 3 bases at J, with 14 bases between the two ends. Germline V CDR1 and CDR2: SNHLY, FYNNEI. CDR3 sequence reads: CASRGTRTYTEAFF. The CDR3 DNA reads TGTGCCAGCAGGGGGACACGAACCTACACTGAAGCTTTCTTT. Using reference TRBV2 and TRBJ1-1 for the parts outside the CDR3, the full variable domain is EPEVTQTPSHQVTQMGQEVILRCVPISNHLYFYWYRQILGQKVEFLVSFYNNEISEKSEIFDDQFSVERPDGSNFTLKIRSTKLEDSAMYFCASRGTRTYTEAFFGQGTRLTVV.

The gene calls are TRBV5-8 and TRBJ2-7; D is perhaps TRBD2 (5 bases). V was cut by 0 bases and J by 4 bases, with 11 bases left in between. This CDR3 spans 14 amino acids. From germline, CDR1 is SGHTS and CDR2 YDEGEE. CDR3 sequence reads: CASSLGLSAYEQYF. The CDR3 DNA follows: TGTGCCAGCAGCTTGGGACTAAGTGCGTACGAGCAGTACTTC.

The gene calls are TRBV6-5 and TRBJ1-1; tentatively, D is TRBD1 (5 bases). The CDR3 totals 13 residues. Trimming shortened V by 7 bases and J by 2 bases, and 11 bases separated the two germline ends. The germline CDR1 and CDR2 sequences are MNHEY and SVGAGI. This CDR3 reads CASTWDLNTEAFF. The DNA for the CDR3 is TGTGCCAGCACCTGGGACTTAAACACTGAAGCTTTCTTT.

The chain has TRBV28 and TRBJ2-7, with 8 bases matching TRBD1. Germline CDR1 MDHEN, CDR2 SYDVKM. The CDR3 extends over 15 amino acids. V lost 3 bases, J lost 1 base, and 5 bases stayed unmatched. In DNA form, the CDR3 reads TGTGCCAGCAGTTTCACCTGGACAGGGTCCTACGAGCAGTACTTC. Amino acid sequence: CASSFTWTGSYEQYF.

The chain links TRBV3-1 (or the pseudogene TRBV3-2) to TRBJ1-6, with no clear D. Per the germline V gene, CDR1 is LGHDT and CDR2 is YNNKEL (reference sequence). V shed 10 bases and J shed 0 bases, with 19 bases lying between them. This CDR3 comprises 17 residues. CDR3: CAINGSRPSSYNSPLHF. CDR3 nucleotide sequence: TGTGCCATAAACGGGAGCAGGCCGAGCTCCTATAATTCACCCCTCCACTTT.

This chain links TRBV10-1 with TRBJ1-1; D perhaps matches TRBD1 (5 bases). CDR1 is WNHNN, CDR2 SYGVQD, per germline (reference sequence). Between the trimmed V and J ends, which lost 8 bases and 6 bases, there was a span of 16 bases. The length of the CDR3 is 13 residues. The CDR3 loop is CASAEPGRPEAFF. DNA for the CDR3: TGCGCCAGCGCCGAACCAGGGCGGCCTGAAGCTTTCTTT.

CDR3 DNA sequence: TGTGCCAGTAGCCCCCTCGGGGGATCTGGAAACACCATATATTTT. Its translation is CASSPLGGSGNTIYF. The chain recombines TRBV19 with TRBJ1-3; D is perhaps TRBD1 (5 bases). V lost 6 bases to trimming and J lost 1 base, with 13 bases between them. The CDR3 has 15 amino acids. Germline CDR1 is LNHDA and CDR2 is SQIVND (reference sequence).

This clone is a singleton in its sample. The chain couples TRBV2 to TRBJ2-1, with D perhaps matching TRBD2 (6 bases). CDR1 is SNHLY and CDR2 is FYNNEI in the germline V gene. V was trimmed by 5 bases and J by 1 base, leaving 12 bases between them. The CDR3 is made up of 15 amino acids. DNA of the CDR3: TGTGCCAGCAGTCCGCTGGGGGGTTCCTACAATGAGCAGTTCTTC. It specifies CASSPLGGSYNEQFF.

The chain employs TRBV5-6 and TRBJ2-7; the match to TRBD1 covers 8 bases. Trimming cost V 1 base and J 2 bases; bases outside gene matches: 5. The length of the CDR3 is 15 residues. CDR1 SGHDT and CDR2 YYEEEE come from the germline V gene. Written as DNA, the CDR3 is TGTGCCAGCAGCTTGTCCGGGACAGGTACCTACGAGCAGTACTTC. As protein: CASSLSGTGTYEQYF.

V is TRBV4-1 and J is TRBJ2-3, with D maybe TRBD2 (7 bases). The CDR3 has 16 residues. CDR1 is MGHRA, CDR2 YSYEKL, per germline. V was clipped by 0 bases and J by 0 bases, with 10 bases between them. The CDR3 region has the DNA TGCGCCAGCAGCCAAGAGGGAGGGGGGAGCACAGATACGCAGTATTTT. Its translation is CASSQEGGGSTDTQYF.

This clone has only a few counts. V gene TRBV24-1 combines with J gene TRBJ1-2; 11 bases align to TRBD1. The CDR3 runs 15 residues. Trimming at V came to 4 bases and at J to 6 bases, leaving 6 bases not matched to a gene. Looked up from germline, CDR1 is KGHDR and CDR2 is SFDVKD. The CDR3 nucleotides read TGTGCCACCAGTGAGGGGACAGGGGGAGTCGATGGCTACACCTTC. Its protein product is CATSEGTGGVDGYTF.

This clone was seen just once. V gene TRBV28 combines with J gene TRBJ1-1; D gene ambiguous. CDR3 length: 14 amino acids. Germline CDR1 is MDHEN and CDR2 is SYDVKM. V dropped 6 bases and J dropped 2 bases, with 13 bases sitting between them. CDR3 loop: CASSPSGFNTEAFF. The CDR3, as DNA: TGTGCCAGCAGCCCGTCGGGGTTTAACACTGAAGCTTTCTTT.

The chain is built from TRBV7-2 and TRBJ2-7; maybe TRBD2 (6 bases). The germline V gene encodes CDR1 SGHTA and CDR2 FQGNSA. Trimming shortened V by 5 bases and J by 2 bases, and 16 bases separated the two germline ends. This CDR3 is 15 amino acids long. CDR3 sequence (DNA): TGTGCCAGCAGCCTACGAGACACGGGGGCCTACGAGCAGTACTTC. It encodes CASSLRDTGAYEQYF. Filled out from reference TRBV7-2 and TRBJ2-7, the complete variable domain reads GAGVSQSPSNKVTEKGKDVELRCDPISGHTALYWYRQSLGQGLEFLIYFQGNSAPDKSGLPSDRFSAERTGGSVSTLTIQRTQQEDSAVYLCASSLRDTGAYEQYFGPGTRLTVT.

DNA for the CDR3: TGTGCCAGCAGCACGTCTAAATGGGAGAGAGAGACCCAGTACTTC. It specifies CASSTSKWERETQYF. V usage is TRBV7-6 and J usage is TRBJ2-5, with D possibly matching TRBD2 (5 bases). The CDR3 runs 15 residues. Per germline, CDR1 SGHVS and CDR2 FNYEAQ. The germline V and J ends were trimmed by 5 bases and 4 bases, with 17 bases remaining between them. The full variable domain, in which reference TRBV7-6 and TRBJ2-5 provide the parts outside the CDR3, is GAGVSQSPRYKVTKRGQDVALRCDPISGHVSLYWYRQALGQGPEFLTYFNYEAQQDKSGLPNDRFSAERPEGSISTLTIQRTEQRDSAMYRCASSTSKWERETQYFGPGTRLLVL.

The chain joins TRBV7-9 to TRBJ1-4; tentative D call: TRBD1 (5 bases). V was trimmed by 5 bases and J by 7 bases, leaving 23 bases between them. This CDR3 is built from 17 residues. Per germline, CDR1 SEHNR and CDR2 FQNEAQ (reference sequence). This CDR3 is CASSDRALREGSEKLFF. The CDR3 DNA sequence: TGTGCCAGCAGCGACCGGGCCCTCCGGGAGGGGAGTGAAAAACTGTTTTTT.

The chain employs TRBV28 and TRBJ2-2; TRBD2 agrees at 8 bases. Trimming at V came to 7 bases and at J to 3 bases, leaving 10 bases not matched to a gene. Germline V gene sequence: CDR1 MDHEN, CDR2 SYDVKM. This CDR3 is built from 16 residues. The CDR3 coding sequence is TGTGCCAGCAACGGACTAGCTCAGGTCTACACCGGGGAGCTGTTTTTT. This translates into CASNGLAQVYTGELFF.

The chain combines TRBV7-6 with TRBJ2-3; no firm D call. The germline gives CDR1 SGHVS, CDR2 FNYEAQ. The CDR3 runs 12 residues. The V end lost 3 bases, the J end lost 5 bases, and 6 bases lay between the germline ends. The CDR3 bases are TGTGCCAGCAGCTTCTTTCGAGATACGCAGTATTTT. This codes for CASSFFRDTQYF.

The chain has TRBV3-1 (or the pseudogene TRBV3-2) and TRBJ2-3; 7 bases agree with TRBD1. Looked up from germline, CDR1 is LGHDT and CDR2 is YNNKEL (reference sequence). The CDR3 consists of 13 residues. V shed 2 bases and J 7 bases; nucleotides not matched to a gene: 3. The CDR3 DNA reads TGTGCCAGCAGCCAAATACAGGGGAATACGCAGTATTTT. As protein: CASSQIQGNTQYF.

The chain links TRBV20-1 to TRBJ2-3, with D hard to call. The CDR3 loop spans 11 amino acids. The V gene lost 4 bases and the J gene lost 7 bases, with 9 bases spanning the gap. Per the germline V gene, CDR1 is DFQATT and CDR2 is SNEGSKA (reference sequence). The CDR3 reads CSAKIRNTQYF. CDR3 sequence (DNA): TGCAGTGCTAAGATCAGAAATACGCAGTATTTT.

This clone was observed a few times. The chain joins TRBV5-8 to TRBJ2-1; 12 bases are a match to TRBD2. Germline CDR1 and CDR2: SGHTS and YDEGEE. CDR3 length: 16 residues. J lost 6 bases, V lost 3 bases, and 7 bases had no gene match. The CDR3 sequence is CASSWTGTSGRNEQFF. The CDR3 DNA sequence: TGTGCCAGCAGCTGGACCGGGACTAGCGGGCGCAATGAGCAGTTCTTC.

The CDR3 DNA is TGTGCCAGCAGTACCGGGACAGGAGTTAACACCATATATTTT. This translates into CASSTGTGVNTIYF. The chain joins TRBV6-2 or TRBV6-3 to TRBJ1-3; TRBD1 aligns across 8 bases. Germline V gene data show CDR1 as MNHEY and CDR2 as SVGEGT. There are 14 residues in the CDR3. V was clipped by 5 bases and J by 7 bases; unmatched bases: 7.

The chain couples TRBV18 to TRBJ2-1, with 8 bases matching TRBD2. V dropped 3 bases and J dropped 4; count of bases not matched to a gene: 11. Germline-derived CDR1 and CDR2 are KGHSH and LQKENI. CDR3 length: 17 amino acids. The CDR3 here is CASSPTRTSLGYNEQFF. CDR3 sequence (DNA): TGTGCCAGCTCACCCACCCGGACTAGCCTCGGGTACAATGAGCAGTTCTTC. Filled out from reference TRBV18 and TRBJ2-1, the complete variable domain reads NAGVMQNPRHLVRRRGQEARLRCSPMKGHSHVYWYRQLPEEGLKFMVYLQKENIIDESGMPKERFSAEFPKEGPSILRIQQVVRGDSAAYFCASSPTRTSLGYNEQFFGPGTRLTVL.

The chain joins TRBV29-1 to TRBJ2-7; 13 bases agree with TRBD2. The CDR3 extends over 13 amino acids. V dropped 6 bases and J dropped 6; count of bases not matched to a gene: 5. CDR1 and CDR2 (germline): SQVTM, ANQGSEA. DNA for the CDR3: TGCAGCGTGGGGACTAGCGGGATAGGCGAGCAGTACTTC. It yields the protein CSVGTSGIGEQYF.

This clone is a singleton in its sample. V usage is TRBV7-9 and J usage is TRBJ2-1; 8 positions match TRBD2. In germline, CDR1 is SEHNR, CDR2 FQNEAQ (reference sequence). The CDR3 is 15 residues long. J gave up 6 bases and V 8 bases, and 12 bases lay outside the gene matches. CDR3 coding DNA: TGTGCCAGCGGGGCTGAGCGGGAGATTCCCAATGAGCAGTTCTTC. Its translation: CASGAEREIPNEQFF. The entire variable domain, with the rest obtained from reference TRBV7-9 and TRBJ2-1, is as follows: DTGVSQNPRHKITKRGQNVTFRCDPISEHNRLYWYRQTLGQGPEFLTYFQNEAQLEKSRLLSDRFSAERPKGSFSTLEIQRTEQGDSAMYLCASGAEREIPNEQFFGPGTRLTVL.

This sequence joins TRBV28 and TRBJ2-7, with D tentatively TRBD1 (6 bases). This CDR3 has 14 residues. Trimming cost V 7 bases and J 2 bases, with 15 bases left between them. The germline V gene encodes CDR1 MDHEN and CDR2 SYDVKM. The CDR3 is CASITGQGTYEQYF. In DNA form, the CDR3 reads TGTGCCAGCATCACAGGGCAGGGGACCTACGAGCAGTACTTC.

V and J are TRBV4-1 and TRBJ2-1; D remains ambiguous. CDR3 size: 12 residues. The germline V and J ends were trimmed by 6 bases and 7 bases, with 10 bases remaining between them. Germline lookup yields CDR1 MGHRA and CDR2 YSYEKL. CDR3 DNA sequence: TGCGCCAGCAGTATTTACGGTAATGAGCAGTTCTTC. Translated: CASSIYGNEQFF.